This T cell receptor (beta chain) was sequenced in a study of cytomegalovirus exposure and HLA in healthy donors. The PCR had 60 Vbeta and 13 Jbeta primers. Sequencing was performed with immunoSEQ multiplex PCR; in TCRdb, only in-frame clones are kept and a portion is missing. This table has some 100,000 clones, roughly three quarters appearing once. CDR3 length: 15 residues. Germline CDR1 reads LNHNV; CDR2 reads YYDKDF (reference sequence). V was pared by 1 base and J by 8 bases, with 12 bases between. Sequenced: PBMCs. This TCR came from a man in his fifties or sixties in good health and CMV-seropositive. The chain joins TRBV15 to TRBJ1-6; D unresolved. The CDR3 DNA sequence: TGTGCCACCAGCAGAGGATGGGAGGGAGATTCACCCCTCCACTTT. Protein product: CATSRGWEGDSPLHF. Using reference TRBV15 and TRBJ1-6 for the parts outside the CDR3, the full variable domain is DAMVIQNPRYQVTQFGKPVTLSCSQTLNHNVMYWYQQKSSQAPKLLFHYYDKDFNNEADTPDNFQSRRPNTSFCFLDIRSPGLGDTAMYLCATSRGWEGDSPLHFGNGTRLTVT.